This passage covers 18 T cell receptor beta chains from one sample sequenced in a study of vaccination and CD4 T cells after COVID-19. The Oncomine TCR Beta short-read assay sequenced DNA from cultured CD4+ T cells. One entry per CDR3 protein results from TCRdb running MiXCR on the PCR reads. This sample has 13,000 or so distinct CDR3 sequences, with 27% found just once. Treatment in this sample: approximately 11-day PBMC culture with coronavirus spike peptide pools or control peptides (ViraFEST assay). Their specific antigens are unknown. Sequenced material: CD4+ T cells from blood, cultured in vitro, taken before SARS-CoV-2 vaccination. The receptors stem from a human donor who received a COVID-19 vaccine.

The chain has TRBV7-2 and TRBJ2-7, with D maybe TRBD1 (5 bases). V lost 0 bases and J 2 bases, leaving 11 bases between the germline ends. This CDR3 has 15 amino acids. Germline V gene data show CDR1 as SGHTA and CDR2 as FQGNSA. For the CDR3, the DNA is TGTGCCAGCAGCTTAGCTCCCGGACAAGCCTACGAGCAGTACTTC. Protein: CASSLAPGQAYEQYF. The variable domain in full, completed from reference TRBV7-2 and TRBJ2-7, reads GAGVSQSPSNKVTEKGKDVELRCDPISGHTALYWYRQSLGQGLEFLIYFQGNSAPDKSGLPSDRFSAERTGGSVSTLTIQRTQQEDSAVYLCASSLAPGQAYEQYFGPGTRLTVT.

This clonotype was counted a few times. The CDR3 bases are TGTGCCAGCAGTTTATTGGGACAGGGTGGCCAAGAGACCCAGTACTTC. This encodes CASSLLGQGGQETQYF. The chain employs TRBV28 and TRBJ2-5, with 9 bases matching TRBD1. J gave up 1 base and V 1 base, and 4 bases lay outside the gene matches. Germline assignment: CDR1 MDHEN and CDR2 SYDVKM. This CDR3 is built from 16 residues.

This chain joins TRBV2 and TRBJ1-5, with D possibly matching TRBD1 (6 bases). The germline V and J ends were trimmed by 5 bases and 4 bases, with 12 bases remaining between them. Looked up from germline, CDR1 is SNHLY and CDR2 is FYNNEI. This CDR3 is 14 amino acids long. In DNA, the CDR3 is TGTGCCAGCAGTCTACAGGGTGGGAATCAGCCCCAGCATTTT. This gives the protein CASSLQGGNQPQHF. The full variable domain, in which reference TRBV2 and TRBJ1-5 provide the parts outside the CDR3, is EPEVTQTPSHQVTQMGQEVILRCVPISNHLYFYWYRQILGQKVEFLVSFYNNEISEKSEIFDDQFSVERPDGSNFTLKIRSTKLEDSAMYFCASSLQGGNQPQHFGDGTRLSIL.

This clonotype was counted between two and nine times. This chain joins TRBV30 and TRBJ2-3; 10 bases align to TRBD1. CDR1 and CDR2 from the germline V gene are GTSNPN and SVGIG (reference sequence). The CDR3 contains 12 residues. V shed 8 bases and J 8 bases; nucleotides not matched to a gene: 7. The CDR3 sequence is CAGTGVGGTQYF. In DNA, the CDR3 is TGTGCCGGGACAGGGGTAGGTGGTACGCAGTATTTT. The whole variable domain, filled in from reference TRBV30 and TRBJ2-3, reads SQTIHQWPATLVQPVGSPLSLECTVEGTSNPNLYWYRQAAGRGLQLLFYSVGIGQISSEVPQNLSASRPQDRQFILSSKKLLLSDSGFYLCAGTGVGGTQYFGPGTRLTVL.

The rearrangement uses TRBV20-1 and TRBJ1-2; weak D call: TRBD1 (5 bases). The CDR3 runs 13 residues. V was clipped by 2 bases and J by 4 bases, with 11 bases between them. The germline V gene has CDR1 DFQATT and CDR2 SNEGSKA (reference sequence). CDR3 loop: CSARRQGVYGYTF. In DNA, the CDR3 is TGCAGTGCTAGACGGCAGGGCGTCTATGGCTACACCTTC.

V gene TRBV20-1 combines with J gene TRBJ1-2; 7 bases line up with TRBD1. The V and J ends lost 0 bases and 8 bases, in that order; junction bases with no gene match: 12. Germline CDR1 is DFQATT and CDR2 is SNEGSKA (reference sequence). CDR3 length equals 15 residues. This CDR3 is CSARDLRHRGFGYTF. As DNA, the CDR3 is TGCAGTGCTAGAGATCTTCGGCACAGGGGATTCGGCTACACCTTC.

V and J are TRBV4-1 and TRBJ2-3; D is perhaps TRBD1 (6 bases). Germline assignment: CDR1 MGHRA and CDR2 YSYEKL. V was cut by 1 base and J by 5 bases, with 16 bases left in between. The CDR3 is made up of 16 amino acids. CDR3 loop: CASSQVTDSLGDTQYF. CDR3 coding DNA: TGCGCCAGCAGCCAAGTAACGGACAGTCTCGGAGATACGCAGTATTTT.

This clonotype was detected only a few times. The V call is TRBV2, the J call TRBJ1-2; possibly TRBD1 for D (6 bases). V lost 2 bases and J lost 4, with 17 bases in between. The germline gives CDR1 SNHLY, CDR2 FYNNEI. This CDR3 region has 16 residues. CDR3 sequence reads: CASSERQGIMPYGYTF. The CDR3 DNA sequence: TGTGCCAGCAGTGAACGGCAGGGGATAATGCCCTATGGCTACACCTTC.

The chain recombines TRBV12-3 or TRBV12-4 with TRBJ1-5; TRBD1 might be the D (6 bases). CDR3 length: 14 residues. Trimming took off 7 bases at V and 5 bases at J, with 15 bases between the two ends. The CDR3 is CASTLTGLDQPQHF. In nucleotides, the CDR3 is TGTGCCAGCACCCTTACAGGGTTGGATCAGCCCCAGCATTTT.

The chain employs TRBV5-1 and TRBJ1-2, with a weak D call TRBD1 (5 bases). The CDR3 runs 12 residues. V was clipped by 0 bases and J by 7 bases, with 7 bases between them. Germline CDR1 SGHRS, CDR2 YFSETQ. CDR3 sequence reads: CASSLVGGGYTF. CDR3 sequence (DNA): TGCGCCAGCAGCTTGGTTGGGGGTGGCTACACCTTC.

This clonotype has a handful of counts. The chain recombines TRBV28 with TRBJ2-7; D is unresolved. The CDR3 loop spans 12 amino acids. The V end lost 2 bases, the J end lost 5 bases, and 7 bases lay between the germline ends. CDR1 is MDHEN, CDR2 SYDVKM, per germline. This chain's CDR3 is CASSLLGHEQYF. In nucleotides, the CDR3 is TGTGCCAGCAGTTTACTAGGTCACGAGCAGTACTTC.

This clonotype has just a few counts. The chain has TRBV12-3 or TRBV12-4 and TRBJ1-2; D unclear. The V and J ends lost 6 bases and 6 bases respectively, with 14 bases between them. CDR3 length: 13 amino acids. The CDR3 sequence: CASRGRSANGYTF. As DNA, the CDR3 is TGTGCCAGCAGAGGTCGGTCGGCGAATGGCTACACCTTC.

The V gene is TRBV24-1, the J gene TRBJ2-3; 11 positions match TRBD2. Germline V gene data show CDR1 as KGHDR and CDR2 as SFDVKD. J lost 6 bases, V lost 1 base, and 8 bases had no gene match. The CDR3 is 17 residues long. CDR3 sequence (DNA): TGTGCCACCAGTGATTTCCTTGCTAGCGGGGGGAGGGATACGCAGTATTTT. As protein: CATSDFLASGGRDTQYF.

The chain employs TRBV6-1 and TRBJ2-7; D call uncertain. This CDR3 region has 12 residues. Germline V gene lookup returns CDR1 MNHNS and CDR2 SASEGT. V shed 6 bases and J shed 7 bases, with 13 bases lying between them. For the CDR3, the DNA is TGTGCCAGCAGGACCCAAGGGCAGGAGCAGTACTTC. This codes for CASRTQGQEQYF.

This clonotype came up a few times. The rearrangement uses TRBV24-1 and TRBJ2-5, with TRBD2 matching over 7 bases. CDR3 length equals 14 residues. Germline loops: CDR1 KGHDR, CDR2 SFDVKD. Trimming at V came to 4 bases and at J to 5 bases, leaving 6 bases not matched to a gene. DNA for the CDR3: TGTGCCACCAGTGAACCGGACGGGGGGGAGACCCAGTACTTC. Translating it yields CATSEPDGGETQYF.

This clonotype was counted a few times. V usage is TRBV5-4 and J usage is TRBJ1-6, with 8 bases aligning to TRBD1. J gave up 7 bases and V 1 base, and 4 bases lay outside the gene matches. CDR3 length equals 15 residues. Germline assignment: CDR1 SGHNT and CDR2 YYREEE (reference sequence). The CDR3 region is CASSLYSGGNSPLHF. The CDR3 nucleotides are TGTGCCAGCAGCTTGTATTCAGGGGGCAATTCACCCCTCCACTTT.

The V call is TRBV5-1, the J call TRBJ1-1; D unclear. Germline V gives CDR1 SGHRS, CDR2 YFSETQ. V was trimmed by 0 bases and J by 4 bases, leaving 10 bases between them. CDR3 length: 14 residues. The CDR3 protein is CASSLAERATEAFF. The CDR3 coding sequence is TGCGCCAGCAGCTTGGCCGAAAGGGCCACTGAAGCTTTCTTT.

This clonotype has only a few counts. The rearrangement uses TRBV18 and TRBJ1-5; D gene unclear. This CDR3 contains 16 residues. V gave up 3 bases and J gave up 6 bases, with 18 bases separating them. Germline loops: CDR1 KGHSH, CDR2 LQKENI. DNA for the CDR3: TGTGCCAGCTCACCGGATGTGGGGAGGGCAGGTCAGCCCCAGCATTTT. Translating it yields CASSPDVGRAGQPQHF.